This TCR beta chain stems from a study of response to subunit inactivated influenza vaccine. The CDR3 runs 15 residues. Germline V CDR1 and CDR2: MNHNS, SASEGT. The V and J ends lost 0 bases and 8 bases respectively, with 15 bases between them. Points from the study as a whole: Authors suggested seasonal influenza vaccinations each recruit few new T cells.

Concerning this clonotype itself: As yet, its antigen is unknown.

TCRdb itself ran the RT-PCR reads through MiXCR, one entry per CDR3 protein. The sample carries over 400,000 distinct CDR3 sequences, 13% recorded once. Specimen: PBMCs from blood, collected more than 35 days after vaccination. The chain recombines TRBV6-1 with TRBJ2-3; D might be TRBD2 (6 bases). The clonotype originates from a man between 45 and 60 years old who received an inactivated influenza vaccine. CDR3 nucleotides: TGTGCCAGCAGTGAAGCCTCCGGGCGGGGAGGTACGCAGTATTTT. It encodes CASSEASGRGGTQYF.